The 21 T cell receptor beta chains listed next were all sequenced from one sample in a study of neurological immune-mediated disorders. TCRdb reprocessed the 5' RACE reads via MiXCR and lists one record per CDR3 protein. The table includes some 18,000 distinct CDR3 sequences, 7% to 8.5% detected once. Sequenced material: CD8+ T cells from blood. All receptors derive from a woman in her thirties with HTLV-1-associated myelopathy (HAM/TSP).

This clonotype was recorded many times. The chain couples TRBV7-6 to TRBJ2-1; 10 positions match TRBD2. Trimming took 4 bases from V and 6 from J; bases not matched to a gene: 9. Germline-derived CDR1 and CDR2 are SGHVS and FNYEAQ. The CDR3 totals 16 residues. The CDR3 is CASSYTSGGAFNEQFF. The CDR3 DNA is TGTGCCAGCAGCTATACCAGCGGGGGGGCCTTCAATGAGCAGTTCTTC.

This clonotype occurred many times. The gene calls are TRBV29-1 and TRBJ2-5, with unresolved D. V was pared by 5 bases and J by 5 bases, with 6 bases between. Germline V gene lookup returns CDR1 SQVTM and CDR2 ANQGSEA. This CDR3 has 10 amino acids. CDR3 DNA sequence: TGCAGCGTTCCCGGGGAGACCCAGTACTTC. Its translation is CSVPGETQYF.

Ten or more counts support this clonotype. The chain carries TRBV20-1 and TRBJ2-1; 10 nucleotides match TRBD2. The CDR3 has 17 amino acids. The V gene end was trimmed by 0 bases and the J gene end by 1 base; junction bases not matched to a gene: 6. The V gene's germline CDR1 is DFQATT and CDR2 SNEGSKA (reference sequence). The CDR3 here is CSARDLASGGSYNEQFF. The CDR3 DNA sequence: TGCAGTGCTAGAGATCTAGCTAGCGGGGGTTCCTACAATGAGCAGTTCTTC.

The sample holds many counts of this clonotype. The chain couples TRBV29-1 to TRBJ1-5, with D possibly TRBD1 on 6 matching bases. The germline V gene encodes CDR1 SQVTM and CDR2 ANQGSEA. This CDR3 contains 17 residues. Trimming removed 8 bases from V and 3 bases from J, with 26 bases in between. For the CDR3, the DNA is TGCAGCCCCCCTGGCGGGGGGCTACGCTCATTCAATCAGCCCCAGCATTTT. It translates to CSPPGGGLRSFNQPQHF.

This clonotype was observed many times. V usage is TRBV4-2 and J usage is TRBJ1-3; D gene unclear. Germline lookup yields CDR1 LGHNA and CDR2 YNFKEQ. This CDR3 has 13 amino acids. V lost 1 base to trimming and J lost 8 bases, with 9 bases between them. This chain's CDR3 is CASSQVFEDTIYF. CDR3 sequence (DNA): TGTGCCAGCAGCCAAGTATTTGAAGACACCATATATTTT.

Notes on this clonotype: Compared with germline, one end of the junction differs, possibly owing to a read error. V is TRBV6-5 and J is TRBJ1-2; the D gene is possibly TRBD1 (5 bases). The germline V gene encodes CDR1 MNHEY and CDR2 SVGAGI. The CDR3 runs 15 residues. CDR3 DNA sequence: TGTGCCATCAGTTACACTGGCAGGGATGACTATGGCTACACCTTC. It translates to CAISYTGRDDYGYTF.

This clonotype is deemed medium-sized. The CDR3, as DNA: TGTGCCACCGAGGGACTAGCGGGGGACAATGAGCAGTTCTTC. Translated, it gives CATEGLAGDNEQFF. The rearrangement joins TRBV24-1 to TRBJ2-1; TRBD2 matches at 14 bases. The trim removed 9 bases at V and 5 bases at J, leaving 2 bases unmatched. CDR3 length equals 14 residues. The germline V gene has CDR1 KGHDR and CDR2 SFDVKD.

This clonotype was counted many times. This sequence joins TRBV5-1 and TRBJ2-1; D may be TRBD1 (6 bases). The germline V gene has CDR1 SGHRS and CDR2 YFSETQ. The V end was cut by 6 bases, the J end by 0 bases, with 10 bases between. This CDR3 has 14 amino acids. This chain's CDR3 is CASKDSDSYNEQFF. The CDR3 coding sequence is TGCGCCAGCAAGGACAGTGACTCCTACAATGAGCAGTTCTTC.

The table lists this clonotype with many counts. The chain recombines TRBV5-1 with TRBJ1-4; possible D gene TRBD1, 5 bases. Between the trimmed V and J ends, which lost 4 bases and 3 bases, there was a span of 10 bases. The CDR3 has 14 amino acids. Germline-derived CDR1 and CDR2 are SGHRS and YFSETQ. CDR3 in DNA: TGCGCCAGCAGCCCCAGGGCCCCTAATGAAAAACTGTTTTTT. The encoded protein is CASSPRAPNEKLFF.

In this sample, this clonotype turned up many times. V is TRBV11-1 and J is TRBJ2-1; TRBD1 aligns across 9 bases. Germline V gene sequence: CDR1 SGHAT, CDR2 FQDESV (reference sequence). The CDR3 loop spans 16 amino acids. V trimming: 0 bases; J trimming: 9 bases; junction bases outside the gene matches: 9. The CDR3 sequence is CASSLAPGQGGGEQFF. The DNA of the CDR3 is TGTGCCAGCAGCTTAGCTCCGGGACAGGGTGGTGGTGAGCAGTTCTTC.

Ten or more counts support this clonotype. This chain links TRBV6-5 with TRBJ2-3; TRBD2 aligns across 13 bases. The CDR3 is 19 amino acids. Germline CDR1 is MNHEY and CDR2 is SVGAGI. The J segment lost 0 bases and the V segment lost 7 bases, leaving 13 bases of the junction unmatched. CDR3 region: CASTMTSGGPVDSTDTQYF. CDR3 nucleotides: TGTGCCAGCACCATGACTAGCGGGGGGCCCGTAGATAGCACAGATACGCAGTATTTT.

This clonotype was counted ten times or more. The rearrangement uses TRBV5-1 and TRBJ1-1; the D gene is possibly TRBD1 (6 bases). CDR3 size: 17 residues. Germline lookup yields CDR1 SGHRS and CDR2 YFSETQ. V dropped 4 bases and J dropped 6 bases, with 25 bases sitting between them. The CDR3 here is CASSPGDPTGRRAEAFF. Here the CDR3 DNA reads TGCGCCAGCAGCCCGGGAGATCCGACAGGTCGGAGGGCTGAAGCTTTCTTT.

This clonotype was picked up many times. This rearrangement joins TRBV6-6 to TRBJ2-3, with 10 bases identical to TRBD1. The CDR3 spans 17 residues. Germline CDR1 reads MNHNY; CDR2 reads SVGAGI (reference sequence). With 5 bases clipped from V and 0 bases from J, the junction kept 8 bases outside the gene matches. In nucleotides, the CDR3 is TGTGCCAGCAGTATAGTGGGGGACAGGGGTAGCACAGATACGCAGTATTTT. This sequence encodes CASSIVGDRGSTDTQYF.

This clonotype was seen many times. The chain combines TRBV29-1 with TRBJ2-7, with D perhaps TRBD1 or TRBD2 (5 bases each). CDR1 is SQVTM and CDR2 is ANQGSEA in the germline V gene. Trimming removed 7 bases from V and 1 base from J, with 14 bases in between. This CDR3 has 13 amino acids. Written as DNA, the CDR3 is TGCAGCGCTAGGGACGGCTCATCCTACGAGCAGTACTTC. Its translation: CSARDGSSYEQYF.

This clonotype was seen repeatedly, ten times or more. This rearrangement joins TRBV7-2 to TRBJ1-5; D unclear. Trimming removed 1 base at V and 0 bases at J, with 7 bases between. This CDR3 has 15 residues. From germline, CDR1 is SGHTA and CDR2 FQGNSA. Written as DNA, the CDR3 is TGTGCCAGCAGCTTAGGGGAGAATAGCAATCAGCCCCAGCATTTT. This codes for CASSLGENSNQPQHF. The whole variable domain, remainder taken from reference TRBV7-2 and TRBJ1-5, is GAGVSQSPSNKVTEKGKDVELRCDPISGHTALYWYRQSLGQGLEFLIYFQGNSAPDKSGLPSDRFSAERTGGSVSTLTIQRTQQEDSAVYLCASSLGENSNQPQHFGDGTRLSIL.

This clonotype was picked up many times. The rearrangement joins TRBV7-8 to TRBJ2-1, with a tentative D call TRBD2 (7 bases). The germline gives CDR1 SGHVS, CDR2 FQNEAQ. The V end was cut by 2 bases, the J end by 6 bases, with 23 bases between. The CDR3 spans 18 residues. DNA of the CDR3: TGTGCCAGCAGCTTAAGGTGGTACGGCAGGGAGGGGGTCAATGAGCAGTTCTTC. Translated: CASSLRWYGREGVNEQFF.

This clonotype was seen ten or more times. The genes are TRBV19 and TRBJ1-2; 8 bases align to TRBD1. The CDR3 is made up of 15 amino acids. The V segment lost 7 bases and the J segment 4 bases; nucleotides outside the gene matches: 11. Germline assignment: CDR1 LNHDA and CDR2 SQIVND (reference sequence). The CDR3 coding sequence is TGTGCCAGTACTCCAACTCAAACAGGGGGCTATGGCTACACCTTC. This sequence encodes CASTPTQTGGYGYTF.

This clonotype has at least ten counts. CDR3 sequence reads: CASSLETGIYEQYF. The CDR3 bases are TGTGCCAGCAGCTTGGAAACAGGAATCTACGAGCAGTACTTC. The V gene is TRBV5-6, the J gene TRBJ2-7, with D maybe TRBD1 (5 bases). V was clipped by 0 bases and J by 3 bases, with 10 bases between them. The length of the CDR3 is 14 residues. Germline loops: CDR1 SGHDT, CDR2 YYEEEE.

This clonotype was seen many times. The chain combines TRBV10-3 with TRBJ2-7, with TRBD1 matching over 9 bases. Trimming cost V 2 bases and J 5 bases; bases outside gene matches: 7. CDR1 is ENHRY, CDR2 SYGVKD, per germline. The CDR3 length is 15 residues. The CDR3 region has the DNA TGTGCCATCAGTGAGACCGGGACAGGGACAAACGAGCAGTACTTC. It specifies CAISETGTGTNEQYF.

This clonotype is classed as medium-sized. V usage is TRBV6-4 and J usage is TRBJ2-2; no firm D call. V was clipped by 6 bases and J by 3 bases, with 11 bases between them. CDR3 size: 14 residues. Germline V gene lookup returns CDR1 MRHNA and CDR2 SNTAGT. The CDR3 DNA sequence: TGTGCCAGCAGCGATAGCAGCGACACCGGGGAGCTGTTTTTT. Translation gives CASSDSSDTGELFF.

This clonotype was detected ten times or more. The genes are TRBV3-1 and TRBJ1-1, with D hard to call. This CDR3 has 14 residues. Germline loops: CDR1 LGHDT, CDR2 YNNKEL (reference sequence). The ends were cut back, 0 bases at V and 1 base at J, with 6 bases in the middle. The CDR3 DNA sequence: TGTGCCAGCAGCCAAGACTCCTGGAACACTGAAGCTTTCTTT. Protein sequence: CASSQDSWNTEAFF.